The clone carrying this T cell receptor (beta chain) was seen ten or more times. The antigen is unknown. The sample comes from a study of human T cells and chemical hapten exposure. The sample's time point: patch test 3, about 24 weeks after DPC sensitization. Treatment of the sample: therapeutic diphenylcyclopropenone sensitization with weekly scalp DPC. Total RNA extraction was carried out from unfractionated whole blood. Via MiXCR, TCRdb re-called the RACE reads, giving one row per CDR3 protein. Seen here are 30,000 or so distinct CDR3 sequences, 5.8% observed once, and the top ten hold around 6%. Germline CDR1 and CDR2: MNHEY and SVGAGI. The CDR3 runs to 13 residues. Trimming took 0 bases from V and 7 from J, leaving 7 bases between them. Study findings and constraints: Controls formed significantly fewer large CDR3 similarity clusters than expanded TCRs did.

This rearrangement joins TRBV6-5 to TRBJ2-1; D is possibly TRBD1 (6 bases). The sample consisted of whole blood, taken in connection with sensitization to the hapten diphenylcyclopropenone (DPC). The receptor comes from a young man with alopecia areata. Some clones in this sample may be carry-over from other donors' samples. The chain's CDR3 is CASSYSQGNEQFF. The DNA for the CDR3 is TGTGCCAGCAGTTACTCACAGGGAAATGAGCAGTTCTTC.